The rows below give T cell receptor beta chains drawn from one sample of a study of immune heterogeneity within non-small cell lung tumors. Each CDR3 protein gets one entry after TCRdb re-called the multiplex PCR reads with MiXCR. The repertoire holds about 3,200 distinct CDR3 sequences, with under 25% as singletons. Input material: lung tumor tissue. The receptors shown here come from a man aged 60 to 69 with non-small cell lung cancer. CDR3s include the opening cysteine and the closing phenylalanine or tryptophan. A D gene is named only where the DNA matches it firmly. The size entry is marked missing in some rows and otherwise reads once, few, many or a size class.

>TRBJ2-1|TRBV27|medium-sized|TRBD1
TGTGCCAGCAGAAAAGACAGGGCCTCCTACAATGAGCAGTTCTTC
CASRKDRASYNEQFF
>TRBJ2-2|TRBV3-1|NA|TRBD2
TGTGCCAGCAGCCAACCACTAGCGGGAGGGCCCGGGGAGCTGTTTTTT
CASSQPLAGGPGELFF
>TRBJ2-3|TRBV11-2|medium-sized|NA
TGTGCCAGCAGCTTATTTGGTGCAGATACGCAGTATTTT
CASSLFGADTQYF
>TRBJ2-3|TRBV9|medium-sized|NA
TGTGCCAGCAGCGTAGAGGACAGTTTGAGGCTAGCAGCAGATACGCAGTATTTT
CASSVEDSLRLAADTQYF
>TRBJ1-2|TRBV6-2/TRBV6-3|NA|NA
TGTGCCAGCACCAACCCAGGGGCCGGCTACACCTTC
CASTNPGAGYTF
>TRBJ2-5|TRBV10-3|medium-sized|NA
TGTGCCATCGGGCCGTTTATGGAGACCCAGTACTTC
CAIGPFMETQYF
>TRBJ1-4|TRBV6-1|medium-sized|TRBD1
TGTGCCAGCAGTGAAGCCTGGGACAGAAATGAAAAACTGTTTTTT
CASSEAWDRNEKLFF
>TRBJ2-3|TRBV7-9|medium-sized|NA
TGTGCCAGCAGCTGGAACCAGGGAGGATTAACAGATACGCAGTATTTT
CASSWNQGGLTDTQYF
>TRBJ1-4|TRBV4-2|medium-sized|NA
TGTGCCAGCAGCCAAGAAGGTATTCGAGGTGGTGAAAAACTGTTTTTT
CASSQEGIRGGEKLFF
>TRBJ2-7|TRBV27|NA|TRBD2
TGTGCCAGCACCGGGGGGGGATACGAGCAGTACTTC
CASTGGGYEQYF
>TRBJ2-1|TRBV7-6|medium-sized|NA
TGTGCCAGCAGCCCCGGGAACGAGCAGTTCTTC
CASSPGNEQFF
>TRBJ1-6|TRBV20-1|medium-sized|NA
TGCAGTGCTGGGGCCAACCCCGATTCACCCCTCCACTTT
CSAGANPDSPLHF
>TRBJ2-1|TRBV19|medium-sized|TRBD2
TGTGCCAGTACGCGGGGGGGGACCTCCTACAATGAGCAGTTCTTC
CASTRGGTSYNEQFF
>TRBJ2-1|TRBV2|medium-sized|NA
TGTGCCAGCAAAATAGTCCGAAATGAGCAGTTCTTC
CASKIVRNEQFF
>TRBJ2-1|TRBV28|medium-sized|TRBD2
TGTGCCAGCAGTTCCCTAGCGGGAGATGAGCAGTTCTTC
CASSSLAGDEQFF
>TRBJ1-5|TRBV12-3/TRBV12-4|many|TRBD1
TGTGCCAGCAGCCTGGGACAGCCTAATCAGCCCCAGCATTTT
CASSLGQPNQPQHF
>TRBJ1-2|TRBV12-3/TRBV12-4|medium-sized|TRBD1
TGTGCCAGCACTCCCAGGGGGGGGATGGGGAACTATGGCTACACCTTC
CASTPRGGMGNYGYTF
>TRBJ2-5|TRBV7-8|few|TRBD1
TGTGCCAGCAGCTTAGCCCAGGGGGCGCAAGAGACCCAGTACTTC
CASSLAQGAQETQYF
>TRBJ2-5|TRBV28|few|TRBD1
TGTGCCAGCAGTTTGCGCCAGGGGGCCGGGGAGACCCAGTACTTC
CASSLRQGAGETQYF
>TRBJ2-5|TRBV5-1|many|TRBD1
TGCGCCAGCAGCCTAGGACAGGGCAAAGAGACCCAGTACTTC
CASSLGQGKETQYF
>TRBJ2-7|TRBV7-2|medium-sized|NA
TGTGCCAGCAGCCGAACACAGGGAATGTTCTACGAGCAGTACTTC
CASSRTQGMFYEQYF
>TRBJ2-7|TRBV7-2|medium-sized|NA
TGTGCCAGCAGCTTAGGTGGACATAGCTCCTACGAGCAGTACTTC
CASSLGGHSSYEQYF
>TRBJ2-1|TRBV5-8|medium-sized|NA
TGTGCCAGCTCCGTGGCGGAGACGAGAAACAATGAGCAGTTCTTC
CASSVAETRNNEQFF
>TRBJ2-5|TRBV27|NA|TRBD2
TGTGCCAGCAGCCCCAGGTGGGTCGGGAGGATCGGTGCTTGGGAGACCCAGTACTTC
CASSPRWVGRIGAWETQYF
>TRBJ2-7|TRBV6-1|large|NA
TGTGCCAGCGCCCAGAGCTCCTACGAGCAGTACTTC
CASAQSSYEQYF
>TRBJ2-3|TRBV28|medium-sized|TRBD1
TGTGCCAGCTCAATACTTGGGGTTACAGGGGCAGGGGATACGCAGTATTTT
CASSILGVTGAGDTQYF
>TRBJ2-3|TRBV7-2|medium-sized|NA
TGTGCCAGCAGCTGGTCGTCGGGAGTTCCCGTCACAGATACGCAGTATTTT
CASSWSSGVPVTDTQYF
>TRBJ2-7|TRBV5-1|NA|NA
TGCGCCAGCAGCTCCTACGAGCAGTACTTC
CASSSYEQYF
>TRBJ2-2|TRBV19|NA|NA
TGTGCCAGTAGTATCCCCCTAGCGCGAGTCATCGTGGAGCTGTTTTTT
CASSIPLARVIVELFF
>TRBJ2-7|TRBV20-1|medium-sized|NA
TGCAGTGCTAGGGCTCCGGACTACGAGCAGTACTTC
CSARAPDYEQYF
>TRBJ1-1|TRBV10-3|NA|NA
TGTGCCATCAGTGTGAAGGAAGACACTGAAGCTTTCTTT
CAISVKEDTEAFF
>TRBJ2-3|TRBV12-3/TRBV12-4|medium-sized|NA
TGTGCCAGCAGCCGAGGGTTAGGGGGCACAGATACGCAGTATTTT
CASSRGLGGTDTQYF
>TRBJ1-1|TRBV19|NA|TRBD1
TGTGACCCCCCCGACAGGGAGAGGACTGAAGCTTTCTTT
CDPPDRERTEAFF
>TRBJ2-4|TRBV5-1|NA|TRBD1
TGCGCCAGCAGCCCCGACAGGGGGATCGTAGCCAAAAACATTCAGTACTTC
CASSPDRGIVAKNIQYF
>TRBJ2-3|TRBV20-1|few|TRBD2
TGCAGTGCCGGGGGTGGTGGGGGATGGGTGGCGGGAGAAGGCACAGATACGCAGTATTTT
CSAGGGGGWVAGEGTDTQYF
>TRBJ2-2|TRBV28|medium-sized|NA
TGTGCCAGCAGTTTGACAGACGGGGAGCTGTTTTTT
CASSLTDGELFF
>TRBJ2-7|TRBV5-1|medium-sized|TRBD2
TGCGCCAGCAGCTTCTTAGGGACTAGCGGGAACGAGCAGTACTTC
CASSFLGTSGNEQYF
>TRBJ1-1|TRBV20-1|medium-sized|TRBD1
TGCAGTGCTAGGTTGACAGGGGGAACTGAAGCTTTCTTT
CSARLTGGTEAFF